This T cell receptor beta chain was sequenced during a study of T cell responses to AZD1222 COVID-19 vaccine. Some clones are missing from TCRdb's copy, which holds only in-frame ones; the method was immunoSEQ multiplex PCR. The sample includes about 81,000 clones, 90% of them seen just once. The germline V gene encodes CDR1 SGDLS and CDR2 YYNGEE. V lost 0 bases and J lost 10; bases outside the gene matches: 2. The CDR3 covers 14 residues. The sequence derives from an adult who received the AZD1222 COVID-19 vaccine. This specimen consisted of peripheral blood, obtained 28 days after the second AZD1222 dose. The chain couples TRBV9 to TRBJ1-6, with 9 nucleotides matching TRBD1. DNA of the CDR3: TGTGCCAGCAGCGTAGTTGGACAGGGGTCACCCCTCCACTTT. Encoded protein: CASSVVGQGSPLHF.